The present entry profiles one T cell receptor beta chain with its context. Its target is not known. Assay used: immunoSEQ multiplex PCR; TCRdb lists only in-frame clones, some missing. The repertoire includes about 2 million clones, around 95% of them detected once, and under 0.15% sits in the top ten. The sample originates from a study of shared clonotypes between healthy human individuals. The study's findings and limits: Clonotype sharing across donors was expected to vary with sequencing depth. Represented diversity (both genetic and exposure-history) was limited by the small number of donors.

This CDR3 comprises 15 residues. V lost 0 bases and J 3 bases, leaving 12 bases between the germline ends. Germline CDR1 ENHRY, CDR2 SYGVKD. Into CD45RA+ naive and CD45RA-negative memory subsets, the CD4+ cells were split. Sequencing was done on a sample of naive CD4+ T cells sorted from blood. The subset was: CD45RA+ positively selected. The V gene is TRBV10-3, the J gene TRBJ2-7; D gene unclear. The TCR comes from a man between 18 and 29 years old in good health. The CDR3 here is CAISESGRRDYEQYF. Here the CDR3 DNA reads TGTGCCATCAGTGAGTCAGGGCGCAGAGACTACGAGCAGTACTTC.